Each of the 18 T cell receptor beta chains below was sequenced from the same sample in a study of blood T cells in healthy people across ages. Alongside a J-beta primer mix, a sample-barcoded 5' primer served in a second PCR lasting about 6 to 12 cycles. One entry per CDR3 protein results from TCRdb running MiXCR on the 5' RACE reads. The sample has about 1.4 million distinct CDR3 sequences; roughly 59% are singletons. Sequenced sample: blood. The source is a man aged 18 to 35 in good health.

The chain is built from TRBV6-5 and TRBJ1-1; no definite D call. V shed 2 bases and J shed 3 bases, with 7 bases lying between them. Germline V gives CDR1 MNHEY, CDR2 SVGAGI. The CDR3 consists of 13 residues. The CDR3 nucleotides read TGTGCCAGCAGTTACGGGAGACACACTGAAGCTTTCTTT. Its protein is CASSYGRHTEAFF.

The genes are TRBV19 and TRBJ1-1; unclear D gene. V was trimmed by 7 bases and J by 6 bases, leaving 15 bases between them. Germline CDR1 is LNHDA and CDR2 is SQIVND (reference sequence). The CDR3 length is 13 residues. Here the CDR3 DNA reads TGTGCCAGTACCAACAGCACGGCCGCTGAAGCTTTCTTT. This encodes CASTNSTAAEAFF. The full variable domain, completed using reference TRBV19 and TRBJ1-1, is DGGITQSPKYLFRKEGQNVTLSCEQNLNHDAMYWYRQDPGQGLRLIYYSQIVNDFQKGDIAEGYSVSREKKESFPLTVTSAQKNPTAFYLCASTNSTAAEAFFGQGTRLTVV.

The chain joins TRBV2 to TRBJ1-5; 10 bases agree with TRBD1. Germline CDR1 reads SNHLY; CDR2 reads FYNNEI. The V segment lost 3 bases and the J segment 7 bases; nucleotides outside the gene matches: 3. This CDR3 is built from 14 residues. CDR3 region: CASSEDRGIQPQHF. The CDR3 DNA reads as TGTGCCAGCAGTGAGGACAGGGGGATCCAGCCCCAGCATTTT.

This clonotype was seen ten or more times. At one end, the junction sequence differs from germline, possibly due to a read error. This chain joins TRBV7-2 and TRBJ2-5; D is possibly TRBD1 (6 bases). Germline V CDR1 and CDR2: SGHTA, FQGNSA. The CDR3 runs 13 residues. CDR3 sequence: CASSLARGETQYF. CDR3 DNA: TGTGCCAGCAGTTTAGCGAGGGGGGAGACCCAGTACTTC. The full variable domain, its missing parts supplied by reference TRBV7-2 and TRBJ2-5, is GAGVSQSPSNKVTEKGKDVELRCDPISGHTALYWYRQSLGQGLEFLIYFQGNSAPDKSGLPSDRFSAERTGGSVSTLTIQRTQQEDSAVYLCASSLARGETQYFGPGTRLLVL.

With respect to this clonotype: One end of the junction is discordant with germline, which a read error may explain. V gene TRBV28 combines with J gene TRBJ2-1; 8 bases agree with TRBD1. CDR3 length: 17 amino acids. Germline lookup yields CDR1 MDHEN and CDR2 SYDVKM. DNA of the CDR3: TGTGCCAGCACTTTATCCTCTTTCAGGGGGCTGGGGAATGAGCAGTTCTTC. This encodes CASTLSSFRGLGNEQFF.

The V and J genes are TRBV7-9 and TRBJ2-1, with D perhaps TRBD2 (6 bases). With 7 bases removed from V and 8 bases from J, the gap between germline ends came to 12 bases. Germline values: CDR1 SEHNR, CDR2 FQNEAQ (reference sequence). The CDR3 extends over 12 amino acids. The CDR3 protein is CASKSLAHEQFF. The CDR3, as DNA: TGTGCCAGCAAATCACTAGCACATGAGCAGTTCTTC.

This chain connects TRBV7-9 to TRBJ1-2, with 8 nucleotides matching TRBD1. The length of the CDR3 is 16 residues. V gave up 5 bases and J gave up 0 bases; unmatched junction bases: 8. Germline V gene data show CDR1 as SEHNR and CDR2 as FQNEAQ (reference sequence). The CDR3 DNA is TGTGCCAGCAGCGTAGAAGGACAGGGATCTAACTATGGCTACACCTTC. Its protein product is CASSVEGQGSNYGYTF.

The CDR3 reads CATSDGTGLYNEQFF. DNA for the CDR3: TGTGCCACCAGTGATGGGACAGGGCTATACAATGAGCAGTTCTTC. The chain is built from TRBV24-1 and TRBJ2-1; 9 nucleotides match TRBD1. Germline lookup yields CDR1 KGHDR and CDR2 SFDVKD. This CDR3 has 15 amino acids. Unmatched junction bases numbered 3, after V lost 3 bases and J lost 4 bases.

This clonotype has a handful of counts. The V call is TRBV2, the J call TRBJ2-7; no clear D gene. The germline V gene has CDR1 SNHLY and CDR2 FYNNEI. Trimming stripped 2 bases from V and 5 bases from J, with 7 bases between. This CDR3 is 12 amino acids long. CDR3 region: CASSEKVHEQYF. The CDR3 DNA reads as TGTGCCAGCAGTGAAAAGGTTCACGAGCAGTACTTC.

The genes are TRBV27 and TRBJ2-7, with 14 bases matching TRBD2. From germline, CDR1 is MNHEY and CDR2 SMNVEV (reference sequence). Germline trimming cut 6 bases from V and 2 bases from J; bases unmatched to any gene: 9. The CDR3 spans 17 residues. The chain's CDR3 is CASSSGLAGGPPYEQYF. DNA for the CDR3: TGTGCCAGCAGCTCCGGACTAGCGGGGGGCCCCCCCTACGAGCAGTACTTC.

In nucleotides, the CDR3 is TGTGCCAGCAGCCGAGACGGGACTAGCTCCTACAATGAGCAGTTCTTC. Translated: CASSRDGTSSYNEQFF. The genes are TRBV3-1 and TRBJ2-1; 8 nucleotides align to TRBD2. Germline V lookup: CDR1 LGHDT, CDR2 YNNKEL (reference sequence). CDR3 length: 16 residues. Trimming at V came to 4 bases and at J to 0 bases, leaving 5 bases not matched to a gene.

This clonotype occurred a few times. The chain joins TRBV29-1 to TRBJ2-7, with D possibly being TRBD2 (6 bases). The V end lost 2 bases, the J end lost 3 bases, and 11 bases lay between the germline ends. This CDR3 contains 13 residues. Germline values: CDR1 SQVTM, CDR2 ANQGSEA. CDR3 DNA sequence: TGCAGCGTTGAATCGGGACTGGACTACGAGCAGTACTTC. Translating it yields CSVESGLDYEQYF.

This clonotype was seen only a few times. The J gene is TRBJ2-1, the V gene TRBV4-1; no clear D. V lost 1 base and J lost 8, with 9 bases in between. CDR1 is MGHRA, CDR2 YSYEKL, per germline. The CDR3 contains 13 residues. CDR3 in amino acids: CASSQGSFDEQFF. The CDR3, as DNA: TGCGCCAGCAGCCAAGGTAGCTTTGATGAGCAGTTCTTC.

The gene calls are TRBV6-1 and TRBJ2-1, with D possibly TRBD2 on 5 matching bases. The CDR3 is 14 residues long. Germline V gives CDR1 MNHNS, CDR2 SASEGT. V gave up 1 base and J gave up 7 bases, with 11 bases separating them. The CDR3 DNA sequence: TGTGCCAGCAGTGAAGACGGGGATAAAAATGAGCAGTTCTTC. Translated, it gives CASSEDGDKNEQFF.

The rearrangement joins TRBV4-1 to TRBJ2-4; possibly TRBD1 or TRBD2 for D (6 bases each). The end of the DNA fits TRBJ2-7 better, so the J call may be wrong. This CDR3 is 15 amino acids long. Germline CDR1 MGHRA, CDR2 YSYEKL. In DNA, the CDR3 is TGCGCCAGCAGTGATGGAGGGGGGAGGTGGTACGAGCAGTACTTC. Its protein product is CASSDGGGRWYEQYF.

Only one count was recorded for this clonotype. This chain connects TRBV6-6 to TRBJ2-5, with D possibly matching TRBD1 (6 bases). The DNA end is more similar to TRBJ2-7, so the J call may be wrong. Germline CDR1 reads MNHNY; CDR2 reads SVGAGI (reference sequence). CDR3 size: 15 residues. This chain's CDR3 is CASSTKRHGDNEQYF. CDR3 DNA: TGTGCCAGCAGTACGAAGCGGCACGGGGACAACGAGCAGTACTTC.

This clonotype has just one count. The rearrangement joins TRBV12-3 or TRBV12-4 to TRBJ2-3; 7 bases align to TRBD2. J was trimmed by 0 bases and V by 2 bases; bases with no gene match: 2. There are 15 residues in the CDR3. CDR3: CASSLLADSTDTQYF. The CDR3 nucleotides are TGTGCCAGCAGTTTACTAGCGGATAGCACAGATACGCAGTATTTT.

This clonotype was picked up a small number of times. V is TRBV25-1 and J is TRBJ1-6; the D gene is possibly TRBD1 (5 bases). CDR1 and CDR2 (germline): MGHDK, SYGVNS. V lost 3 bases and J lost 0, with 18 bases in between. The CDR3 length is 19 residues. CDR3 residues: CASSDTREGGFSYNSPLHF. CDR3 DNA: TGTGCCAGCAGTGACACCAGGGAGGGAGGGTTCTCCTATAATTCACCCCTCCACTTT.